These 22 T cell receptor beta chains originate from one sample sequenced in a study of blood T cells in healthy people across ages. A second roughly 7 to 12 cycle PCR used barcoded and J-beta primers. MiXCR, run by TCRdb on the 5' RACE reads, gives a single entry per CDR3 protein. Of about 680,000 distinct CDR3 sequences in the sample, over 45% were seen once. The sequencing sample was made of blood. The receptors derive from a woman aged 55-70 years in good health.

This sequence joins TRBV20-1 and TRBJ2-6; possible D gene TRBD1, 5 bases. The V gene's germline CDR1 is DFQATT and CDR2 SNEGSKA (reference sequence). The CDR3 runs to 16 residues. Trimming shortened V by 6 bases and J by 0 bases, and 15 bases separated the two germline ends. The CDR3 protein is CSASRVIGSGANVLTF. The CDR3, as DNA: TGCAGTGCATCCAGGGTTATCGGCTCTGGGGCCAACGTCCTGACTTTC.

The J gene is TRBJ2-1, the V gene TRBV27; D is possibly TRBD1 (6 bases). The CDR3 is 16 amino acids. The V gene lost 2 bases and the J gene lost 6 bases, with 17 bases spanning the gap. Germline assignment: CDR1 MNHEY and CDR2 SMNVEV (reference sequence). The CDR3 loop reads CASSLMWGHGFNEQFF. Here the CDR3 DNA reads TGTGCCAGCAGTTTAATGTGGGGGCATGGGTTCAATGAGCAGTTCTTC.

This clonotype was recorded once. The chain links TRBV27 to TRBJ2-3, with TRBD2 matching 12 bases. V dropped 7 bases and J dropped 1; count of bases not matched to a gene: 6. Germline lookup yields CDR1 MNHEY and CDR2 SMNVEV (reference sequence). This CDR3 spans 16 amino acids. The CDR3 reads CASTTLAGGGTDTQYF. CDR3 DNA: TGTGCCAGCACCACGCTAGCGGGAGGGGGCACAGATACGCAGTATTTT.

The chain is built from TRBV29-1 and TRBJ2-1; 10 bases are shared with TRBD1. Germline V gene sequence: CDR1 SQVTM, CDR2 ANQGSEA. This CDR3 has 16 amino acids. V trimming: 8 bases; J trimming: 5 bases; junction bases outside the gene matches: 15. The CDR3 coding sequence is TGCAGCCATACGGCCCTGACAGGGGGCGCCGACAATGAGCAGTTCTTC. It translates to CSHTALTGGADNEQFF.

The genes are TRBV12-3 or TRBV12-4 and TRBJ2-1, with 7 bases aligning to TRBD1. The CDR3 is 13 residues long. With 8 bases clipped from V and 10 bases from J, the junction kept 11 bases outside the gene matches. CDR3 coding DNA: TGTGCCAGCCGACAGGGATCCCCCGTGGAGCAGTTCTTC. As protein: CASRQGSPVEQFF.

This chain connects TRBV30 to TRBJ2-1; no reliable D call. Trimming took off 4 bases at V and 4 bases at J, with 8 bases between the two ends. Per germline, CDR1 GTSNPN and CDR2 SVGIG (reference sequence). The CDR3 covers 12 residues. CDR3 coding DNA: TGTGCCTGGACGCCTGGTTACAATGAGCAGTTCTTC. As protein: CAWTPGYNEQFF.

The chain has TRBV7-9 and TRBJ2-7, with a weak D call TRBD1 (5 bases). The germline gives CDR1 SEHNR, CDR2 FQNEAQ (reference sequence). CDR3 length: 15 residues. With 5 bases removed from V and 3 bases from J, the gap between germline ends came to 17 bases. The CDR3 sequence is CASSTDGRASYEQYF. The DNA for the CDR3 is TGTGCCAGCAGCACCGACGGCAGGGCAAGCTACGAGCAGTACTTC.

This clonotype was seen once. The chain has TRBV18 and TRBJ2-5; 12 nucleotides line up with TRBD2. CDR3 length: 16 amino acids. V was clipped by 3 bases and J by 2 bases; unmatched bases: 4. The germline V gene has CDR1 KGHSH and CDR2 LQKENI. CDR3 protein: CASSPSLAGGQETQYF. CDR3 bases: TGTGCCAGCTCACCCTCTCTAGCGGGAGGGCAAGAGACCCAGTACTTC.

This clonotype was seen more than once but under ten times. This chain uses TRBV7-2 with TRBJ2-7; possibly TRBD2 for D (5 bases). Germline CDR1 SGHTA, CDR2 FQGNSA. Trimming shortened V by 1 base and J by 0 bases, and 10 bases separated the two germline ends. This CDR3 region has 15 residues. CDR3 region: CASSLDSVSSYEQYF. DNA of the CDR3: TGTGCCAGCAGCTTAGATAGCGTCAGCTCCTACGAGCAGTACTTC.

V usage is TRBV7-9 and J usage is TRBJ2-7, with no clear D. Trimming took off 5 bases at V and 12 bases at J, with 17 bases between the two ends. The CDR3 sequence is 12 residues long. Germline V gene lookup returns CDR1 SEHNR and CDR2 FQNEAQ (reference sequence). The CDR3 sequence: CASSPGGKVAYF. The CDR3 region has the DNA TGTGCCAGCAGCCCCGGTGGGAAAGTGGCGTACTTC.

This clonotype was seen a few times. The V gene is TRBV28, the J gene TRBJ1-1; D possibly corresponds to TRBD1 (5 bases). The CDR3 is 16 residues long. Trimming left V 7 bases short and J 0 bases short, with 18 bases between. Per the germline V gene, CDR1 is MDHEN and CDR2 is SYDVKM. CDR3 region: CASNPRGVIMNTEAFF. CDR3 DNA sequence: TGTGCCAGCAACCCCCGGGGGGTCATAATGAACACTGAAGCTTTCTTT.

This rearrangement joins TRBV19 to TRBJ2-5; D gene ambiguous. V dropped 5 bases and J dropped 5 bases, with 18 bases sitting between them. From germline, CDR1 is LNHDA and CDR2 SQIVND (reference sequence). The CDR3 runs to 15 residues. CDR3 nucleotides: TGTGCCAGTAGTCGTAGTACGTCCTTCGCGGAGACCCAGTACTTC. Translating gives CASSRSTSFAETQYF.

This clonotype was detected a few times. The chain links TRBV25-1 to TRBJ2-7, with 9 bases matching TRBD1. Losses at the gene ends were 6 bases for V and 2 bases for J; bases not matched to a gene: 8. Germline CDR1 is MGHDK and CDR2 is SYGVNS. The CDR3 runs to 15 residues. The CDR3 region is CASRGDRGFTYEQYF. The CDR3 DNA sequence: TGTGCCAGCAGGGGTGACAGGGGGTTTACCTACGAGCAGTACTTC.

The rearrangement uses TRBV12-3 or TRBV12-4 and TRBJ1-2, with D possibly matching TRBD1 (6 bases). V was trimmed by 4 bases and J by 8 bases, leaving 17 bases between them. The CDR3 extends over 14 amino acids. The CDR3 DNA reads as TGTGCCAGCAGTTCCTTAGCGGGGGGCAGCGGCTACACCTTC. Its protein is CASSSLAGGSGYTF.

The chain uses TRBV20-1 and TRBJ2-1; 7 bases align to TRBD2. Germline V gene sequence: CDR1 DFQATT, CDR2 SNEGSKA (reference sequence). The CDR3 has 14 residues. With 5 bases clipped from V and 4 bases from J, the junction kept 8 bases outside the gene matches. The CDR3 DNA reads as TGCAGTGCTCATGGGCTAGCGGTATACAATGAGCAGTTCTTC. It is translated as CSAHGLAVYNEQFF.

This clonotype turned up a few times. At one end the junction does not follow the germline gene, possibly because of a read error. The rearrangement joins TRBV9 to TRBJ2-3; a weak D match, TRBD1 (5 bases). In germline, CDR1 is SGDLS, CDR2 YYNGEE. The CDR3 sequence is 15 residues long. The CDR3 DNA reads as TGTGCCAGCACCGTAGGGGCTACTAGCACAGATACGCAGTATTTT. Translating gives CASTVGATSTDTQYF.

The sample holds a few counts of this clonotype. V usage is TRBV3-1 and J usage is TRBJ1-2; TRBD1 matches at 8 bases. This CDR3 spans 18 amino acids. Germline-derived CDR1 and CDR2 are LGHDT and YNNKEL (reference sequence). The ends lost 2 bases at V and 4 bases at J; junction bases unmatched: 15. Here the CDR3 DNA reads TGTGCCAGCAGCCAATTTGACAGGGGCCTTTTTTATAGCTATGGCTACACCTTC. The encoded protein is CASSQFDRGLFYSYGYTF.

The chain joins TRBV5-1 to TRBJ2-5, with 10 nucleotides matching TRBD2. Germline lookup yields CDR1 SGHRS and CDR2 YFSETQ. The length of the CDR3 is 16 residues. The V gene end was trimmed by 4 bases and the J gene end by 11 bases; junction bases not matched to a gene: 17. Written as DNA, the CDR3 is TGCGCCAGCAGCACCGCCGGGACTAGCGTAGACAATGAGCAGTACTTC. It codes for CASSTAGTSVDNEQYF.

This clonotype appeared a few times. The chain's CDR3 is CASSHLAGNEQFF. For the CDR3, the DNA is TGCGCCAGCAGCCACCTAGCGGGTAATGAGCAGTTCTTC. The J gene is TRBJ2-1, the V gene TRBV4-3; 8 bases align to TRBD2. CDR3 size: 13 residues. Germline V gene sequence: CDR1 LGHNA, CDR2 YSLEER. J was trimmed by 7 bases and V by 3 bases; bases with no gene match: 2.

As regards this clonotype: Mismatch with germline at one junction end may stem from a read error. The chain links TRBV6-2 or TRBV6-3 to TRBJ2-7; 11 bases agree with TRBD1. The CDR3 consists of 19 residues. Germline V gives CDR1 MNHEY, CDR2 SVGEGT. The CDR3 loop is CASRPISGTGGKASDEQYF. CDR3 in DNA: TGTGCCAGCAGGCCGATCTCCGGGACAGGGGGAAAGGCCTCCGACGAGCAGTACTTC.

This rearrangement joins TRBV12-3 or TRBV12-4 to TRBJ2-1; 14 bases line up with TRBD2. This CDR3 contains 14 residues. Unmatched junction bases numbered 4, after V lost 7 bases and J lost 8 bases. Written as DNA, the CDR3 is TGTGCCAGCAAGCCGGGACTAGCGGGAGATGAGCAGTTCTTC. It yields the protein CASKPGLAGDEQFF.

V usage is TRBV28 and J usage is TRBJ2-1; TRBD1 matches at 9 bases. Germline values: CDR1 MDHEN, CDR2 SYDVKM. The CDR3 is 14 amino acids. The V segment lost 2 bases and the J segment 9 bases; nucleotides outside the gene matches: 5. CDR3 protein: CASSLGDRAGEQFF. The DNA for the CDR3 is TGTGCCAGCAGTTTAGGGGACAGGGCGGGTGAGCAGTTCTTC.